The entry below gives a single T cell receptor (beta chain) sequence along with its context. What it binds is not known. These data belong to a study of T cell responses to AZD1222 COVID-19 vaccine. The study, taken as a whole, reports: Following two doses of AZD1222, Spike-specific TCR breadth and depth rose. All repertoire sampling was performed exclusively after the peak T cell response. The donors showed a predominance of white British ancestry and of females, with possible underestimation of clonal diversity.

Second-dose schedules of about 4 or about 12 weeks were combined. CDR1 and CDR2 (germline): SGHNT, YENEEA. There are 13 residues in the CDR3. V was cut by 1 base and J by 6 bases, with 9 bases left in between. Libraries were prepared by immunoSEQ multiplex PCR; TCRdb keeps only in-frame clonotypes and omits some of them. The sample lists some 150,000 clones, about 92% occurring once. The TCR was taken from an adult who received the AZD1222 COVID-19 vaccine. The sample in question was peripheral blood, obtained 28 days after the second AZD1222 dose. This chain uses TRBV11-3 with TRBJ1-1; D is ambiguous. The CDR3 nucleotides are TGTGCCAGCAGCTTAGCGGCGGGCTCTGAAGCTTTCTTT. Encoded protein: CASSLAAGSEAFF.